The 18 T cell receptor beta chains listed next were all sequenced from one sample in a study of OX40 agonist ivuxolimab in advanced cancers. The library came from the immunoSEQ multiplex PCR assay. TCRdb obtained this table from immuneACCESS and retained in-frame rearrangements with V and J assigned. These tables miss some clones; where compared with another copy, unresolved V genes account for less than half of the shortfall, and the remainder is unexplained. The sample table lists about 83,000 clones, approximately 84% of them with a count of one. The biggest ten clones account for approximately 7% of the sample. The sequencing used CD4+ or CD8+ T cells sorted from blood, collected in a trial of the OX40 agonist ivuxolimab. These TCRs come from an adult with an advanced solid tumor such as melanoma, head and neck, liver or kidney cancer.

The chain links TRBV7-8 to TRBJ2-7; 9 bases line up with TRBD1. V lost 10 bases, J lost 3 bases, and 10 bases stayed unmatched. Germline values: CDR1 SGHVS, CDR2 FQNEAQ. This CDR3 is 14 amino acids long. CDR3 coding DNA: TGTGCCACTCTCCGGGACAGGGAAGACTACGAGCAGTACTTC. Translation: CATLRDREDYEQYF.

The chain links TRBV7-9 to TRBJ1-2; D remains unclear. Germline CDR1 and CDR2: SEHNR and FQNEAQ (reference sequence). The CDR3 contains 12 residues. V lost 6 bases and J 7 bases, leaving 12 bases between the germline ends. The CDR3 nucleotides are TGTGCCAGCAGGGAGACTAGCCGTGGCTACACCTTC. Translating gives CASRETSRGYTF.

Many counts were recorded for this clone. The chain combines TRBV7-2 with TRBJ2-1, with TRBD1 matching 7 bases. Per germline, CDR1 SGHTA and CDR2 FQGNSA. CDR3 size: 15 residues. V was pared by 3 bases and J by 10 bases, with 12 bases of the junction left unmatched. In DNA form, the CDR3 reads TGTGCCAGCAGCTTTAGTACCCAGACAGGGAGCGAGCAGTTCTTC. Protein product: CASSFSTQTGSEQFF.

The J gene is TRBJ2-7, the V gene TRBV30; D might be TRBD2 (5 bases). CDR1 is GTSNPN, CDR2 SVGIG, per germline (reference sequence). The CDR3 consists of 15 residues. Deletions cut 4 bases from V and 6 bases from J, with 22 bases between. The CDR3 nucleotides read TGTGCCTGGAAACGGGGTCGGCTTCCCTCTGGCGAGCAGTACTTC. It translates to CAWKRGRLPSGEQYF.

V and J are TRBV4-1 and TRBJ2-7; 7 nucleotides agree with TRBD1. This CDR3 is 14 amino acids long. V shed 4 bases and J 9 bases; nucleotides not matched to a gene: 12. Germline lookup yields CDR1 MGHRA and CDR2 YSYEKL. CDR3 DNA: TGCGCCAGCAGCCCCCGGGAACAGGGGAAGGGGCAGTACTTC. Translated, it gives CASSPREQGKGQYF.

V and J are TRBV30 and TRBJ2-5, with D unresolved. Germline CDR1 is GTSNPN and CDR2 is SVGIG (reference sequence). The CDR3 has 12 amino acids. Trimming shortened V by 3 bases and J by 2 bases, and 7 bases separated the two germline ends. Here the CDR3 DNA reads TGTGCCTGGAGCCCGTTTCAAGAGACCCAGTACTTC. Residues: CAWSPFQETQYF.

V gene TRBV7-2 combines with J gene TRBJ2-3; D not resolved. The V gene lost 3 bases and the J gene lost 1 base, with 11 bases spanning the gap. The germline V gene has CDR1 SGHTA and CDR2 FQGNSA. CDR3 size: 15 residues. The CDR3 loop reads CASSFTRTGTDTQYF. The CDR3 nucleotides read TGTGCCAGCAGCTTTACTCGGACGGGCACAGATACGCAGTATTTT. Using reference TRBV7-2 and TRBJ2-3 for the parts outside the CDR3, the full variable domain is GAGVSQSPSNKVTEKGKDVELRCDPISGHTALYWYRQSLGQGLEFLIYFQGNSAPDKSGLPSDRFSAERTGGSVSTLTIQRTQQEDSAVYLCASSFTRTGTDTQYFGPGTRLTVL.

The CDR3: CASKGREFTDTQYF. In DNA, the CDR3 is TGTGCCAGCAAGGGTCGCGAATTCACAGATACGCAGTATTTT. The chain joins TRBV9 to TRBJ2-3; D gene ambiguous. V was trimmed by 6 bases and J by 2 bases, leaving 13 bases between them. The CDR3 spans 14 residues. Germline values: CDR1 SGDLS, CDR2 YYNGEE.

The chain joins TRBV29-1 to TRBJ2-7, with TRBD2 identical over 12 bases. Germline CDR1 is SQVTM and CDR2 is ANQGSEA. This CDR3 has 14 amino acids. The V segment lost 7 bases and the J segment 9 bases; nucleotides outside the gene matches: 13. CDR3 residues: CSAITSGGIWVQYF. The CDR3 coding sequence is TGCAGCGCTATTACTAGCGGGGGGATTTGGGTGCAGTACTTC.

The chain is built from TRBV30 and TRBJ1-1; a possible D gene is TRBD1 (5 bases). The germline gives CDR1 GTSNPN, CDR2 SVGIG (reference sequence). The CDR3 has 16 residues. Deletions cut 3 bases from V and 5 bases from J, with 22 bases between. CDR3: CAWRSLQVTPGTEAFF. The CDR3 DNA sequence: TGTGCCTGGAGATCTTTACAGGTTACACCTGGAACTGAAGCTTTCTTT.

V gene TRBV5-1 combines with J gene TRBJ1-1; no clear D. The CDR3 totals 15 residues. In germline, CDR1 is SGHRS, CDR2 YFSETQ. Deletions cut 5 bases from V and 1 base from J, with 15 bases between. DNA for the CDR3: TGCGCCAGCAGTCAAATTTGGGGAACGAACACTGAAGCTTTCTTT. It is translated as CASSQIWGTNTEAFF.

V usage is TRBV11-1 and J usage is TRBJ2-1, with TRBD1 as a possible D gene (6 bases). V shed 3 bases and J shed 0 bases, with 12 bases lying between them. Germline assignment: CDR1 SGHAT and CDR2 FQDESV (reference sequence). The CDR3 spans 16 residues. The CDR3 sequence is CASSFQGLPSYNEQFF. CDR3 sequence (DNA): TGTGCCAGCAGCTTCCAGGGGCTACCCTCCTACAATGAGCAGTTCTTC.

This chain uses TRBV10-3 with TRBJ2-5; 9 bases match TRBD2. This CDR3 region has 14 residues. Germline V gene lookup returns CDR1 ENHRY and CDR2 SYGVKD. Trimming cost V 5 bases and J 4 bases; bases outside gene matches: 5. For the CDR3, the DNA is TGTGCCATCAGTCCCCGAGCGGGAGGAGAGACCCAGTACTTC. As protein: CAISPRAGGETQYF.

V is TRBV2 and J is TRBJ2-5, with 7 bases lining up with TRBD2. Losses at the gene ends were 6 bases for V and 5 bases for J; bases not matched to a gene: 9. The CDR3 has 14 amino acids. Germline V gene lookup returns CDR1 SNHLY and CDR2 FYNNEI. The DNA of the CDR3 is TGTGCCAGCAGAGGTGGGGGAGGGAGGGAGACCCAGTACTTC. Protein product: CASRGGGGRETQYF.

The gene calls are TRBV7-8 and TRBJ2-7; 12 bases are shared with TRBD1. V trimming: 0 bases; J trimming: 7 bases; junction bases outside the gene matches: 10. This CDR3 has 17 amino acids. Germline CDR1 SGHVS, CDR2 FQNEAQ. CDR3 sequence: CASSLASWGQGAREQYF. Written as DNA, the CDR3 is TGTGCCAGCAGCTTAGCTTCTTGGGGACAGGGGGCTAGGGAGCAGTACTTC.

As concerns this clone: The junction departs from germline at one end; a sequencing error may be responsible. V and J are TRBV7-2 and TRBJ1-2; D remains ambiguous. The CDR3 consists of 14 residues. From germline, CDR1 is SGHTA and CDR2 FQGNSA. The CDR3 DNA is TGTGCCAGCAGCTTAGTTCTGAAAGGGTATGGTTACACCTTC. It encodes CASSLVLKGYGYTF.

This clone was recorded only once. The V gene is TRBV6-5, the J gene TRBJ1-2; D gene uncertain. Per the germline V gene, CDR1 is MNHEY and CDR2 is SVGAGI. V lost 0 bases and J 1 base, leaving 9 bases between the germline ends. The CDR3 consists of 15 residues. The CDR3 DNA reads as TGTGCCAGCAGTTACTCGATGCCCAGTAACTATGGCTACACCTTC. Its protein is CASSYSMPSNYGYTF.

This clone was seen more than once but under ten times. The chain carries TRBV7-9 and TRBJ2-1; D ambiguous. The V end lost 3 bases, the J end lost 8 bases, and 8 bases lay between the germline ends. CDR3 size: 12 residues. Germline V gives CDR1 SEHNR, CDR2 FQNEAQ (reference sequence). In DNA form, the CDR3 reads TGTGCCAGCAGCTTTAGCAGCGATGAGCAGTTCTTC. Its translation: CASSFSSDEQFF.